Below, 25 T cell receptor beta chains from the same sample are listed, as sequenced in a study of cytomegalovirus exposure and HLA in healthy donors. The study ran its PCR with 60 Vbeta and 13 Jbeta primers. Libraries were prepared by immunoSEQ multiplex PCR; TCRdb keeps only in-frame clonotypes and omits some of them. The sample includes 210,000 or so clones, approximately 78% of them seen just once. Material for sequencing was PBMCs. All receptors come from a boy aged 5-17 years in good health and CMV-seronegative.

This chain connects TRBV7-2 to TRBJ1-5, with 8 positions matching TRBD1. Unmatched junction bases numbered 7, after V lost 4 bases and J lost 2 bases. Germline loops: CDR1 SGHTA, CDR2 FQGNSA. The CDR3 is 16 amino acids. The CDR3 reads CASSCGTGRGNQPQHF. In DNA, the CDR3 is TGTGCCAGCAGCTGCGGGACAGGTCGAGGCAATCAGCCCCAGCATTTT.

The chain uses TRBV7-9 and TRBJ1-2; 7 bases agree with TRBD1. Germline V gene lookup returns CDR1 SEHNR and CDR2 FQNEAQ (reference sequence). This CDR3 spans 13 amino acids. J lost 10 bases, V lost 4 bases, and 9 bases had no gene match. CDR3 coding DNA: TGTGCCAGCAGCTCCCGGACAGGTTGGGCCTACACCTTC. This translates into CASSSRTGWAYTF.

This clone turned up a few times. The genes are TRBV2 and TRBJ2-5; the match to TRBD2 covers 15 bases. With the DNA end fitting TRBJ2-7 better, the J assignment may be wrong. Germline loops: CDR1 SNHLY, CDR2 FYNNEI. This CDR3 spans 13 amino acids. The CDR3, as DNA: TGTGCCAGCAGGGGACTAGCGGGAGGCGAGCAGTACTTC. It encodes CASRGLAGGEQYF.

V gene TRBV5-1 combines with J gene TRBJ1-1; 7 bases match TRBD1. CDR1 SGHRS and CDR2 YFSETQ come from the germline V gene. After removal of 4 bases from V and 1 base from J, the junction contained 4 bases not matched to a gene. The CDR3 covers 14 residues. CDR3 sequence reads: CASSGGTENTEAFF. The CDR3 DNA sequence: TGCGCCAGCAGCGGAGGGACAGAGAACACTGAAGCTTTCTTT.

CDR3 coding DNA: TGTGCCAGCAGCTTTAGGACAGGGGGCTTAGGCACCGGGGAGCTGTTTTTT. This translates into CASSFRTGGLGTGELFF. J is TRBJ2-2 and V is TRBV5-6; 11 bases agree with TRBD1. The CDR3 length is 17 residues. V lost 2 bases, J lost 4 bases, and 7 bases stayed unmatched. Germline V gene sequence: CDR1 SGHDT, CDR2 YYEEEE.

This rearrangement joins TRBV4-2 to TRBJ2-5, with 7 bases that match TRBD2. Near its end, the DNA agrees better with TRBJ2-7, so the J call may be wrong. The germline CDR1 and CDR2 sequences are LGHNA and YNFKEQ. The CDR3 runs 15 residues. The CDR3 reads CASSQEAGVVNEQYF. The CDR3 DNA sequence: TGTGCCAGCAGCCAAGAGGCGGGAGTGGTTAACGAGCAGTACTTC.

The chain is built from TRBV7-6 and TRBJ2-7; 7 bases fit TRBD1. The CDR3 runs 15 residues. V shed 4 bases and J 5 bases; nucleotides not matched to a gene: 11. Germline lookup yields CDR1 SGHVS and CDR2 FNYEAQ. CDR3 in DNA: TGTGCCAGCAGCTCCAAGGGACAGAATTCTGACGAGCAGTACTTC. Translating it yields CASSSKGQNSDEQYF.

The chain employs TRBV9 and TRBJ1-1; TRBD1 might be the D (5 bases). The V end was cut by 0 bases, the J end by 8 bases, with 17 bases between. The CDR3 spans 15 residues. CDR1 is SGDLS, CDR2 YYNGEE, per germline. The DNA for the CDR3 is TGTGCCAGCAGCGTAGAGTTGGGAGGGGCGGGCGAAGCTTTCTTT. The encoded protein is CASSVELGGAGEAFF.

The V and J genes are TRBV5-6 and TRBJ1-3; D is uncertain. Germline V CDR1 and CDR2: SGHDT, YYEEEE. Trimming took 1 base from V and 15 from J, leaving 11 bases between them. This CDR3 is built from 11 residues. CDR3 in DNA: TGTGCCAGCAGCTTGCAGGCTAATCCATATTTT. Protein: CASSLQANPYF.

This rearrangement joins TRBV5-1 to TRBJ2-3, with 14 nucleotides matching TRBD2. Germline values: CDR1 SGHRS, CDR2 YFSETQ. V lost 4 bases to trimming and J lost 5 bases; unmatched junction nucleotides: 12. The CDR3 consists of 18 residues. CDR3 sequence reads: CASSQRLAGGPTGDTQYF. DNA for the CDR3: TGCGCCAGCAGCCAAAGACTAGCGGGGGGGCCTACCGGAGATACGCAGTATTTT.

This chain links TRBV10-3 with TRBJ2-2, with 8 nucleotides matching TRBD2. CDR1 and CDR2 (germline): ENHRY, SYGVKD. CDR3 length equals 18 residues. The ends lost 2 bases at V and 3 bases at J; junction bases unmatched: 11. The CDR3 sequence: CAISERSLGGADTGELFF. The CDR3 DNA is TGTGCCATCAGTGAGCGATCACTCGGGGGGGCGGACACCGGGGAGCTGTTTTTT.

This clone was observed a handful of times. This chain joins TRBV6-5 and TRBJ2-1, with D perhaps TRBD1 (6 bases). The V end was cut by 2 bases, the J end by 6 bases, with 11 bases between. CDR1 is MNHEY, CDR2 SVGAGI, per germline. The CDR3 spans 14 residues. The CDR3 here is CASSYGQGLNEQFF. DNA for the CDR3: TGTGCCAGCAGTTACGGTCAGGGGCTCAATGAGCAGTTCTTC.

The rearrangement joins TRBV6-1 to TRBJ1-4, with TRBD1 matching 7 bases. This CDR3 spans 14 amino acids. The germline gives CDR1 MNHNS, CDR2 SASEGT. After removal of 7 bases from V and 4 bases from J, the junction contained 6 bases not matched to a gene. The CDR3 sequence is CASTRDRGNEKLFF. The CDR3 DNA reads TGTGCCAGCACCCGGGACAGAGGTAATGAAAAACTGTTTTTT.

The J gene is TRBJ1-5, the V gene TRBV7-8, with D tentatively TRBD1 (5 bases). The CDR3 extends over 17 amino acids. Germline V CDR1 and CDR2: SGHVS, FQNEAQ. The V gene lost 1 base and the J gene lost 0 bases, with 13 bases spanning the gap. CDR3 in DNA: TGTGCCAGCAGCTTAGTAATAACCGGGGGTAGCAATCAGCCCCAGCATTTT. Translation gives CASSLVITGGSNQPQHF.

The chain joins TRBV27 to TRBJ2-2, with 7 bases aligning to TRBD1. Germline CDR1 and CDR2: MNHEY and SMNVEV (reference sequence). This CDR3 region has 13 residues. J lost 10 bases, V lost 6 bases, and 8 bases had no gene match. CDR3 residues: CASRPTGFEELFF. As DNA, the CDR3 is TGTGCCAGCAGGCCGACAGGGTTCGAGGAGCTGTTTTTT.

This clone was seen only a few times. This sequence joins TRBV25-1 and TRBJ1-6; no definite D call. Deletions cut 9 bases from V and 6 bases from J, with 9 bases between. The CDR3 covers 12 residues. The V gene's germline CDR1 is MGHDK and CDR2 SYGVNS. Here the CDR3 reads CASVGVNSPLHF. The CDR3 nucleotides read TGTGCCAGTGTCGGAGTTAATTCACCCCTCCACTTT.

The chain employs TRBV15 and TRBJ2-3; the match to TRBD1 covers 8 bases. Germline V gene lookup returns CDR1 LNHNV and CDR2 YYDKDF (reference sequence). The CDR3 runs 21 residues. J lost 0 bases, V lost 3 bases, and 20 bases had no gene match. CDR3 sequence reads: CATSSRSGDRQGIASTDTQYF. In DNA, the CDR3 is TGTGCCACCAGCAGCCGAAGTGGGGACAGGCAGGGGATAGCAAGCACAGATACGCAGTATTTT.

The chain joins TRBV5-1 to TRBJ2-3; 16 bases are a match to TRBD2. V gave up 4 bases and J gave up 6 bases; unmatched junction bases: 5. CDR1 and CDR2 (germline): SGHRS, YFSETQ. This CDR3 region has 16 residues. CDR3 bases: TGCGCCAGCAGCCAGGGACTAGCGGGGGGGCCCGATACGCAGTATTTT. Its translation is CASSQGLAGGPDTQYF.

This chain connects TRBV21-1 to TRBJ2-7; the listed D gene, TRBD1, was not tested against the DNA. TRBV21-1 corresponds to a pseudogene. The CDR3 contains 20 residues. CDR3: CASSSHFGTGGFSLYYEQYF. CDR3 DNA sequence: TGTGCCAGCAGCAGCCACTTCGGGACAGGGGGCTTCTCTCTCTACTACGAGCAGTACTTC.

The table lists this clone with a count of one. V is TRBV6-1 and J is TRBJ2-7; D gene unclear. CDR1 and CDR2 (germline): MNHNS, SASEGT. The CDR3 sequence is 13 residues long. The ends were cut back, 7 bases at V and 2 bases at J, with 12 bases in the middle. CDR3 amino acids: CASTSTKTYEQYF. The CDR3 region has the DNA TGTGCCAGCACCTCCACAAAAACCTACGAGCAGTACTTC.

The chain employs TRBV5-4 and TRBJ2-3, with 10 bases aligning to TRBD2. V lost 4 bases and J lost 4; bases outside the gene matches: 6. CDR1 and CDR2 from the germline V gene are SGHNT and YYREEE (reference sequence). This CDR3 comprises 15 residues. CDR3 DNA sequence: TGTGCCAGCAGCAGAGAGGGACTAGCGTCAGATACGCAGTATTTT. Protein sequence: CASSREGLASDTQYF.

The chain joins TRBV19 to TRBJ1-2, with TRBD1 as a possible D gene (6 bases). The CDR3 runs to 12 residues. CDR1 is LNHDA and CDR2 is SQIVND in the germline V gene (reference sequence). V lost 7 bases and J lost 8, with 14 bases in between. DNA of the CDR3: TGTGCCAGTACCGGGGGGGCGCGCGGCTACACCTTC. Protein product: CASTGGARGYTF. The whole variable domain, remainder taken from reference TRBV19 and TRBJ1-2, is DGGITQSPKYLFRKEGQNVTLSCEQNLNHDAMYWYRQDPGQGLRLIYYSQIVNDFQKGDIAEGYSVSREKKESFPLTVTSAQKNPTAFYLCASTGGARGYTFGSGTRLTVV.

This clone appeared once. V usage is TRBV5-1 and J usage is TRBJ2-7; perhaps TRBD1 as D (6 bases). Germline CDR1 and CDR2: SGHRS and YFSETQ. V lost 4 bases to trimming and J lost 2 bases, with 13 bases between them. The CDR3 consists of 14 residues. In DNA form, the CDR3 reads TGCGCCAGCAGCAGAGGACAGCAGGCCTACGAGCAGTACTTC. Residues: CASSRGQQAYEQYF.

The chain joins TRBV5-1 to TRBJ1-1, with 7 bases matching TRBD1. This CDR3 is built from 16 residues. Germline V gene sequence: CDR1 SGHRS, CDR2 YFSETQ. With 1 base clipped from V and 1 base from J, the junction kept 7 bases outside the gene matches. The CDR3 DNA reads TGCGCCAGCAGCTTGCAAAACAGGGGAAGGAACACTGAAGCTTTCTTT. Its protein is CASSLQNRGRNTEAFF.

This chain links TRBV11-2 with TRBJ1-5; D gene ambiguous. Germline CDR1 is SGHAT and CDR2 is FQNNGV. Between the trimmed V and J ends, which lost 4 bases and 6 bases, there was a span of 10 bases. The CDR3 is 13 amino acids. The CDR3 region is CASSSTIGQPQHF. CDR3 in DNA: TGTGCCAGCAGCTCAACTATCGGTCAGCCCCAGCATTTT.